What follows are 29 T cell receptor beta chains derived from one specimen sequenced in a study of human T cells and chemical hapten exposure. MiXCR, run by TCRdb on the RACE reads, gives a single entry per CDR3 protein. The sample has some 99,000 distinct CDR3 sequences, approximately 8.8% seen once. Time point specified: patch test 2, 6 weeks after DPC sensitization. As for treatment: therapeutic diphenylcyclopropenone sensitization with weekly scalp DPC. The sample consisted of whole blood, taken in connection with sensitization to the hapten diphenylcyclopropenone (DPC). Receptors were obtained from a woman between 35 and 50 years old with alopecia areata. Some clones in this sample may be carry-over from other donors' samples.

This clonotype appeared a few times. The chain recombines TRBV15 with TRBJ1-4; tentative D call: TRBD1 (5 bases). Germline values: CDR1 LNHNV, CDR2 YYDKDF (reference sequence). V was shortened by 5 bases and J by 7 bases, with 11 bases between the two germline ends. The CDR3 is 13 amino acids. The CDR3 spells CATSRDRGEKLFF. CDR3 in DNA: TGTGCCACCAGCCGGGACCGAGGTGAAAAACTGTTTTTT.

This chain connects TRBV29-1 to TRBJ2-7; 8 bases line up with TRBD2. This CDR3 spans 14 amino acids. With V trimmed by 6 bases and J by 0 bases, 7 bases remained unmatched. Germline V gene sequence: CDR1 SQVTM, CDR2 ANQGSEA. CDR3 nucleotide sequence: TGCAGCGTGACGGGGGGGCGCCGCTCCTACGAGCAGTACTTC. This sequence encodes CSVTGGRRSYEQYF.

This clonotype was seen at least ten times. The rearrangement uses TRBV6-5 and TRBJ1-3; 7 bases fit TRBD1. This CDR3 has 15 residues. J lost 0 bases, V lost 6 bases, and 5 bases had no gene match. CDR1 MNHEY and CDR2 SVGAGI come from the germline V gene. The CDR3 DNA reads TGTGCCAGCAGGGGACAGATCAGCTCTGGAAACACCATATATTTT. Translated: CASRGQISSGNTIYF.

This clonotype was detected many times. The chain uses TRBV21-1 and TRBJ2-3; the D segment call TRBD1 is taken from the table without a DNA check. TRBV21-1 is a pseudogene locus. This CDR3 region has 17 residues. CDR3 protein: CASSKERGAGVADTQYF. CDR3 in DNA: TGTGCCAGCAGCAAAGAGAGGGGGGCCGGGGTAGCAGATACGCAGTATTTT.

This clonotype was observed at least ten times. The rearrangement uses TRBV7-9 and TRBJ2-7, with a tentative D call TRBD1 (6 bases). The V end was cut by 7 bases, the J end by 6 bases, with 19 bases between. The CDR3 contains 14 residues. Germline V gene data show CDR1 as SEHNR and CDR2 as FQNEAQ (reference sequence). The CDR3, as DNA: TGTGCCAGCATCTCTACAGGGTCCTCGGTCGAGCAGTACTTC. It encodes CASISTGSSVEQYF.

This clonotype appeared many times. The rearrangement joins TRBV5-1 to TRBJ2-1; 8 nucleotides line up with TRBD1. The germline V gene has CDR1 SGHRS and CDR2 YFSETQ. V lost 1 base, J lost 6 bases, and 6 bases stayed unmatched. This CDR3 is 15 amino acids long. Written as DNA, the CDR3 is TGCGCCAGCAGCTTGCGGCAGGGGGCGCGCAATGAGCAGTTCTTC. This gives the protein CASSLRQGARNEQFF.

This clonotype was observed many times. The CDR3 reads CASRNNLAGGSEQFF. Here the CDR3 DNA reads TGTGCCAGCCGTAATAATTTAGCGGGGGGGAGTGAGCAGTTCTTC. The gene calls are TRBV2 and TRBJ2-1, with 11 positions matching TRBD2. CDR1 is SNHLY and CDR2 is FYNNEI in the germline V gene. J was trimmed by 9 bases and V by 8 bases; bases with no gene match: 12. CDR3 length: 15 amino acids.

This clonotype has a handful of counts. The chain uses TRBV5-4 and TRBJ2-1, with a weak D call TRBD2 (5 bases). V dropped 0 bases and J dropped 1 base, with 17 bases sitting between them. This CDR3 is 18 amino acids long. Germline V lookup: CDR1 SGHNT, CDR2 YYREEE (reference sequence). The CDR3, as DNA: TGTGCCAGCAGCTTGGAAACCCGAGCGGCTTCATCCTACAATGAGCAGTTCTTC. Its protein product is CASSLETRAASSYNEQFF.

This clonotype was detected only a few times. This chain uses TRBV7-4 with TRBJ1-5, with 8 bases matching TRBD1. Per the germline V gene, CDR1 is SGHVT and CDR2 is SQSDAQ. J lost 0 bases, V lost 1 base, and 8 bases had no gene match. The CDR3 sequence is 18 residues long. CDR3 residues: CASSLDWTGPYSNQPQHF. DNA for the CDR3: TGTGCCAGCAGCTTAGATTGGACAGGGCCTTATAGCAATCAGCCCCAGCATTTT.

This clonotype was counted only a few times. The rearrangement uses TRBV7-2 and TRBJ2-2; D gene unclear. V dropped 6 bases and J dropped 5 bases, with 13 bases sitting between them. CDR3 length: 14 amino acids. CDR1 SGHTA and CDR2 FQGNSA come from the germline V gene. CDR3 region: CASSWQALTGELFF. The CDR3, as DNA: TGTGCCAGCAGTTGGCAGGCCCTAACCGGGGAGCTGTTTTTT. Full variable domain (remainder filled in from reference TRBV7-2 and TRBJ2-2): GAGVSQSPSNKVTEKGKDVELRCDPISGHTALYWYRQSLGQGLEFLIYFQGNSAPDKSGLPSDRFSAERTGGSVSTLTIQRTQQEDSAVYLCASSWQALTGELFFGEGSRLTVL.

The sample holds many counts of this clonotype. This chain joins TRBV7-2 and TRBJ2-5; 9 bases agree with TRBD2. Germline CDR1 SGHTA, CDR2 FQGNSA. Trimming took 6 bases from V and 5 from J; bases not matched to a gene: 10. This CDR3 spans 15 amino acids. CDR3 sequence: CASSPRSGGGETQYF. The CDR3 coding sequence is TGTGCCAGCAGTCCTCGTAGCGGGGGAGGGGAGACCCAGTACTTC.

This clonotype was detected many times. This sequence joins TRBV5-1 and TRBJ1-1; no clear D gene. CDR3 length: 14 amino acids. From germline, CDR1 is SGHRS and CDR2 YFSETQ. Trimming cost V 0 bases and J 10 bases, with 16 bases left between them. CDR3 in DNA: TGCGCCAGCAGCTTGGAGGCAGGTCTGTTCGGAGCTTTCTTT. It is translated as CASSLEAGLFGAFF.

This clonotype was picked up a small number of times. The V gene is TRBV29-1, the J gene TRBJ1-6; the match to TRBD1 covers 11 bases. Germline assignment: CDR1 SQVTM and CDR2 ANQGSEA. This CDR3 region has 13 residues. The V and J ends lost 6 bases and 7 bases, in that order; junction bases with no gene match: 2. CDR3 residues: CSVGTGGNSPLHF. CDR3 nucleotides: TGCAGCGTCGGGACAGGGGGAAATTCACCCCTCCACTTT.

This clonotype was observed at least ten times. The chain is built from TRBV7-9 and TRBJ2-1; D remains ambiguous. V lost 5 bases, J lost 2 bases, and 7 bases lay in between. This CDR3 has 13 amino acids. Germline assignment: CDR1 SEHNR and CDR2 FQNEAQ (reference sequence). The CDR3: CASSPGTYNEQFF. The CDR3, as DNA: TGTGCCAGCAGCCCCGGCACCTACAATGAGCAGTTCTTC.

This clonotype appeared a few times. The chain uses TRBV6-2 or TRBV6-3 and TRBJ1-5; D perhaps matches TRBD1 (6 bases). The germline V gene encodes CDR1 MNHEY and CDR2 SVGEGT. The V gene lost 2 bases and the J gene lost 5 bases, with 10 bases spanning the gap. This CDR3 region has 14 residues. DNA for the CDR3: TGTGCCAGCAGTTACGGGGGGCGCGATCAGCCCCAGCATTTT. It specifies CASSYGGRDQPQHF.

CDR3 bases: TGCGCCAGCAGTGACACGAGCAATCAGCCCCAGCATTTT. This gives the protein CASSDTSNQPQHF. V and J are TRBV10-2 and TRBJ1-5; D call uncertain. The V gene's germline CDR1 is WSHSY and CDR2 SAAADI. V was trimmed by 3 bases and J by 1 base, leaving 4 bases between them. The CDR3 is made up of 13 amino acids.

A few counts support this clonotype. The rearrangement joins TRBV12-3 or TRBV12-4 to TRBJ2-2; D is possibly TRBD1 (6 bases). Trimming removed 6 bases from V and 1 base from J, with 18 bases in between. The length of the CDR3 is 17 residues. The CDR3 DNA sequence: TGTGCCAGCAGACGCCTTGGGACCAGGGGGAACACCGGGGAGCTGTTTTTT. Translated, it gives CASRRLGTRGNTGELFF.

This clonotype was seen a handful of times. The chain joins TRBV20-1 to TRBJ2-3, with 9 bases aligning to TRBD2. V lost 6 bases, J lost 0 bases, and 13 bases stayed unmatched. The CDR3 consists of 17 residues. Germline V CDR1 and CDR2: DFQATT, SNEGSKA (reference sequence). DNA for the CDR3: TGCAGTGCCGGCCTCCCCAGAGCGGGGGGTAGCACAGATACGCAGTATTTT. Translating gives CSAGLPRAGGSTDTQYF.

In this sample, this clonotype turned up a few times. The chain combines TRBV5-1 with TRBJ2-1; D unclear. V was pared by 0 bases and J by 6 bases, with 10 bases between. CDR3 length: 14 residues. CDR1 and CDR2 from the germline V gene are SGHRS and YFSETQ. DNA for the CDR3: TGCGCCAGCAGCTTGGGGGTTAGTAGCAATGAGCAGTTCTTC. Translation: CASSLGVSSNEQFF. Full variable domain (missing parts from reference TRBV5-1 and TRBJ2-1): KAGVTQTPRYLIKTRGQQVTLSCSPISGHRSVSWYQQTPGQGLQFLFEYFSETQRNKGNFPGRFSGRQFSNSRSEMNVSTLELGDSALYLCASSLGVSSNEQFFGPGTRLTVL.

Only a few counts were recorded for this clonotype. J is TRBJ2-3 and V is TRBV5-1; TRBD2 aligns across 10 bases. In germline, CDR1 is SGHRS, CDR2 YFSETQ. The CDR3 sequence is 15 residues long. With V trimmed by 3 bases and J by 6 bases, 7 bases remained unmatched. CDR3 in DNA: TGCGCCAGCAGCTCAGGACTAGCGGAAGGGGATACGCAGTATTTT. Protein: CASSSGLAEGDTQYF.

This clonotype was counted at least ten times. V is TRBV20-1 and J is TRBJ1-4; D is unclear. From germline, CDR1 is DFQATT and CDR2 SNEGSKA (reference sequence). The CDR3 covers 14 residues. With 3 bases removed from V and 3 bases from J, the gap between germline ends came to 11 bases. The CDR3 DNA reads TGCAGTGCTAGCCGAGGGTCACCTAATGAAAAACTGTTTTTT. Its protein is CSASRGSPNEKLFF.

This clonotype was observed a handful of times. The rearrangement uses TRBV7-6 and TRBJ2-1; unclear D gene. Looked up from germline, CDR1 is SGHVS and CDR2 is FNYEAQ. Between the trimmed V and J ends, which lost 4 bases and 0 bases, there was a span of 10 bases. The CDR3 sequence is 15 residues long. The CDR3 region is CASSSDPSSYNEQFF. CDR3 DNA sequence: TGTGCCAGCAGCTCCGACCCTAGCTCCTACAATGAGCAGTTCTTC.

This clonotype was seen at least ten times. The chain is built from TRBV5-6 and TRBJ2-2; TRBD2 is a possible D gene (6 bases). The germline gives CDR1 SGHDT, CDR2 YYEEEE. Trimming took off 0 bases at V and 5 bases at J, with 14 bases between the two ends. The CDR3 runs to 16 residues. DNA of the CDR3: TGTGCCAGCAGCTTGGCCGGAGGGGTCTGGACCGGGGAGCTGTTTTTT. This encodes CASSLAGGVWTGELFF.

Only a few counts were recorded for this clonotype. The J gene is TRBJ2-7, the V gene TRBV18; 10 positions agree with TRBD1. J gave up 3 bases and V 2 bases, and 4 bases lay outside the gene matches. Looked up from germline, CDR1 is KGHSH and CDR2 is LQKENI. CDR3 size: 15 residues. This chain's CDR3 is CASSPKRTGGYEQYF. CDR3 nucleotide sequence: TGTGCCAGCTCACCAAAGCGGACAGGGGGCTACGAGCAGTACTTC. The full variable domain, completed using reference TRBV18 and TRBJ2-7, is NAGVMQNPRHLVRRRGQEARLRCSPMKGHSHVYWYRQLPEEGLKFMVYLQKENIIDESGMPKERFSAEFPKEGPSILRIQQVVRGDSAAYFCASSPKRTGGYEQYFGPGTRLTVT.

The V call is TRBV11-2, the J call TRBJ2-1; tentative D call: TRBD2 (5 bases). Trimming cost V 6 bases and J 8 bases, with 17 bases left between them. The CDR3 contains 14 residues. CDR1 SGHAT and CDR2 FQNNGV come from the germline V gene. The CDR3 coding sequence is TGTGCCAGCAGTTCAGGACTCCCTCGGGATGAGCAGTTCTTC. This gives the protein CASSSGLPRDEQFF.

This clonotype was picked up a small number of times. The rearrangement links TRBV2 to TRBJ1-5; D is ambiguous. Germline-derived CDR1 and CDR2 are SNHLY and FYNNEI. The CDR3 has 14 amino acids. The V end was cut by 7 bases, the J end by 1 base, with 11 bases between. The CDR3 sequence is CASNRGVSNQPQHF. CDR3 coding DNA: TGTGCCAGCAATCGCGGGGTGAGCAATCAGCCCCAGCATTTT.

In this sample, this clonotype turned up a few times. This chain links TRBV14 with TRBJ2-3, with a weak D call TRBD2 (6 bases). Germline loops: CDR1 SGHDN, CDR2 FVKESK. The ends were cut back, 9 bases at V and 5 bases at J, with 15 bases in the middle. The CDR3 extends over 13 amino acids. The CDR3 region has the DNA TGTGCCAGTCCCGTGCGGAGGGAAGATACGCAGTATTTT. Translation: CASPVRREDTQYF.

V usage is TRBV29-1 and J usage is TRBJ1-6; the match to TRBD1 covers 11 bases. This CDR3 has 15 amino acids. Germline CDR1 is SQVTM and CDR2 is ANQGSEA. V dropped 6 bases and J dropped 7; count of bases not matched to a gene: 8. This CDR3 reads CSVQTGQGANSPLHF. The CDR3, as DNA: TGCAGCGTGCAAACCGGACAGGGGGCAAATTCACCCCTCCACTTT.

This clonotype occurred a few times. J is TRBJ1-1 and V is TRBV7-9; TRBD1 might be the D (6 bases). Germline V gene data show CDR1 as SEHNR and CDR2 as FQNEAQ (reference sequence). Trimming cost V 3 bases and J 6 bases, with 14 bases left between them. The CDR3 totals 14 residues. The CDR3: CASSLEGGFAEAFF. CDR3 DNA sequence: TGTGCCAGCAGCTTGGAAGGGGGGTTCGCTGAAGCTTTCTTT. The full variable domain, in which reference TRBV7-9 and TRBJ1-1 provide the parts outside the CDR3, is DTGVSQNPRHKITKRGQNVTFRCDPISEHNRLYWYRQTLGQGPEFLTYFQNEAQLEKSRLLSDRFSAERPKGSFSTLEIQRTEQGDSAMYLCASSLEGGFAEAFFGQGTRLTVV.